The 22 T cell receptor beta chains below all came from one sample that was sequenced in a study of blood T cell repertoires in COVID-19. Using immunoSEQ multiplex PCR, the repertoire was profiled, and TCRdb retains in-frame clones only, with some absent. This sample has about 60,000 clones, with 65% to 80% found just once. The sample was peripheral blood. All receptors come from a woman aged 70-85 years with acute or convalescent COVID-19.

The gene calls are TRBV28 and TRBJ1-2, with 11 bases aligning to TRBD1. The CDR3 runs 15 residues. Looked up from germline, CDR1 is MDHEN and CDR2 is SYDVKM. J lost 8 bases, V lost 4 bases, and 9 bases had no gene match. CDR3 protein: CASSSPGTGGGGYTF. The CDR3 bases are TGTGCCAGCAGTTCCCCCGGGACAGGGGGAGGAGGCTACACCTTC.

A note on this clone: The germline gene is not matched at one end of the junction; a read error may be the cause. The rearrangement links TRBV6-5 to TRBJ2-7; no firm D call. Germline V lookup: CDR1 MNHEY, CDR2 SVGAGI. This CDR3 spans 11 amino acids. The CDR3 DNA reads as TGTGCAAGCAGGAGCTCCTACGAGCAGTACTTC. It specifies CASRSSYEQYF.

V is TRBV11-2 and J is TRBJ2-6; possible D gene TRBD2, 6 bases. Germline assignment: CDR1 SGHAT and CDR2 FQNNGV. The CDR3 runs 17 residues. V gave up 8 bases and J gave up 0 bases, with 17 bases separating them. The CDR3 DNA reads as TGTGCCAGCGCCTTTTTAGCCGGGAGCTCTGGGGCCAACGTCCTGACTTTC. Its translation: CASAFLAGSSGANVLTF. The complete variable domain, with remaining parts taken from reference TRBV11-2 and TRBJ2-6, reads EAGVAQSPRYKIIEKRQSVAFWCNPISGHATLYWYQQILGQGPKLLIQFQNNGVVDDSQLPKDRFSAERLKGVDSTLKIQPAKLEDSAVYLCASAFLAGSSGANVLTFGAGSRLTVL.

The chain joins TRBV19 to TRBJ1-2; no firm D call. This CDR3 comprises 15 residues. In germline, CDR1 is LNHDA, CDR2 SQIVND (reference sequence). V lost 3 bases and J 0 bases, leaving 11 bases between the germline ends. In nucleotides, the CDR3 is TGTGCCAGTAGTATTGTAACGGGGACTAACTATGGCTACACCTTC. As protein: CASSIVTGTNYGYTF.

The chain couples TRBV10-3 to TRBJ2-3; D possibly corresponds to TRBD1 (5 bases). Germline lookup yields CDR1 ENHRY and CDR2 SYGVKD. Trimming cost V 3 bases and J 0 bases, with 13 bases left between them. The CDR3 runs 16 residues. CDR3 sequence reads: CAISDSARASTDTQYF. In DNA, the CDR3 is TGTGCCATCAGTGACTCTGCCAGGGCTAGCACAGATACGCAGTATTTT.

This chain joins TRBV7-2 and TRBJ1-3; D is unclear. Trimming removed 7 bases from V and 4 bases from J, with 11 bases in between. Per the germline V gene, CDR1 is SGHTA and CDR2 is FQGNSA. This CDR3 is 13 amino acids long. In DNA form, the CDR3 reads TGTGCCAGCAAGGACGGGAGGGGAAACACCATATATTTT. Amino acid sequence: CASKDGRGNTIYF. The variable domain in full, completed from reference TRBV7-2 and TRBJ1-3, reads GAGVSQSPSNKVTEKGKDVELRCDPISGHTALYWYRQSLGQGLEFLIYFQGNSAPDKSGLPSDRFSAERTGGSVSTLTIQRTQQEDSAVYLCASKDGRGNTIYFGEGSWLTVV.

This clone appeared a single time. The chain carries TRBV7-8 and TRBJ1-2, with D possibly matching TRBD1 (5 bases). Trimming removed 7 bases from V and 4 bases from J, with 16 bases in between. The CDR3 is 14 residues long. Per germline, CDR1 SGHVS and CDR2 FQNEAQ. For the CDR3, the DNA is TGTGCCAGCACCCAAGGGGAGGGTCGCTATGGCTACACCTTC. Protein sequence: CASTQGEGRYGYTF.

The CDR3 coding sequence is TGTGCCAGCAGCCCCGGACAGGGATACTACGAGCAGTACTTC. This codes for CASSPGQGYYEQYF. The chain is built from TRBV7-2 and TRBJ2-7; 8 nucleotides line up with TRBD1. In germline, CDR1 is SGHTA, CDR2 FQGNSA. V shed 5 bases, J shed 3 bases, and the junction held 6 bases outside the gene matches. The CDR3 is 14 residues long.

The J gene is TRBJ1-2, the V gene TRBV6-5, with D maybe TRBD1 (6 bases). CDR3 length: 14 residues. Germline lookup yields CDR1 MNHEY and CDR2 SVGAGI. Between the trimmed V and J ends, which lost 9 bases and 7 bases, there was a span of 21 bases. The CDR3 region has the DNA TGTGCCAGTAACCCACAGGGAAAGCCGGTTGGCTACACCTTC. Encoded protein: CASNPQGKPVGYTF.

This clone was counted a few times. J is TRBJ1-4 and V is TRBV5-1; 9 nucleotides line up with TRBD1. V was pared by 2 bases and J by 5 bases, with 4 bases of the junction left unmatched. The CDR3 contains 15 residues. Germline loops: CDR1 SGHRS, CDR2 YFSETQ. CDR3 sequence reads: CASSLSGQGNEKLFF. CDR3 in DNA: TGCGCCAGCAGCTTATCGGGACAGGGAAATGAAAAACTGTTTTTT.

Note on this clone: The sample holds other DNA sequences that translate to the same CDR3. The V gene is TRBV7-6, the J gene TRBJ2-5, with 13 bases aligning to TRBD2. V lost 5 bases and J lost 5; bases outside the gene matches: 8. Germline CDR1 is SGHVS and CDR2 is FNYEAQ. This CDR3 contains 16 residues. This CDR3 is CASSSTSGGARETQYF. CDR3 nucleotide sequence: TGTGCCAGCAGCAGCACTAGCGGGGGGGCTCGGGAGACCCAGTACTTC.

The chain recombines TRBV18 with TRBJ1-3; no reliable D call. V lost 2 bases and J 4 bases, leaving 15 bases between the germline ends. Germline V gene data show CDR1 as KGHSH and CDR2 as LQKENI. The CDR3 is 16 residues long. The CDR3: CASSPASTKPGNTIYF. CDR3 bases: TGTGCCAGCTCACCAGCAAGTACTAAACCCGGAAACACCATATATTTT. Supplemented by reference TRBV18 and TRBJ1-3, the full variable domain reads NAGVMQNPRHLVRRRGQEARLRCSPMKGHSHVYWYRQLPEEGLKFMVYLQKENIIDESGMPKERFSAEFPKEGPSILRIQQVVRGDSAAYFCASSPASTKPGNTIYFGEGSWLTVV.

In this sample, this clone turned up a few times. The chain uses TRBV7-8 and TRBJ2-1; 9 positions match TRBD2. CDR3 length: 16 residues. The J segment lost 7 bases and the V segment lost 1 base, leaving 8 bases of the junction unmatched. Germline V gives CDR1 SGHVS, CDR2 FQNEAQ. CDR3 protein: CASSLGPAGGRNEQFF. In DNA, the CDR3 is TGTGCCAGCAGCTTAGGCCCAGCGGGGGGCCGAAATGAGCAGTTCTTC.

V usage is TRBV7-9 and J usage is TRBJ2-5; TRBD1 matches at 8 bases. Germline V gene sequence: CDR1 SEHNR, CDR2 FQNEAQ (reference sequence). The CDR3 covers 16 residues. V shed 5 bases and J 2 bases; nucleotides not matched to a gene: 10. The CDR3 spells CASSPPWTGLQETQYF. The CDR3 DNA sequence: TGTGCCAGCAGCCCACCATGGACAGGGCTACAAGAGACCCAGTACTTC. The full variable domain, completed using reference TRBV7-9 and TRBJ2-5, is DTGVSQNPRHKITKRGQNVTFRCDPISEHNRLYWYRQTLGQGPEFLTYFQNEAQLEKSRLLSDRFSAERPKGSFSTLEIQRTEQGDSAMYLCASSPPWTGLQETQYFGPGTRLLVL.

This rearrangement joins TRBV2 to TRBJ2-5, with 12 bases aligning to TRBD2. Per the germline V gene, CDR1 is SNHLY and CDR2 is FYNNEI. Unmatched junction bases numbered 5, after V lost 5 bases and J lost 7 bases. The CDR3 extends over 14 amino acids. The CDR3 DNA follows: TGTGCCAGCAGTTCTAGCGGGGGGGCCCTGACCCAGTACTTC. Amino acid sequence: CASSSSGGALTQYF.

This clone occurred a few times. The CDR3 loop reads CASSKKSLDTQYF. CDR3 nucleotide sequence: TGTGCCAGCAGTAAAAAGAGCCTGGATACGCAGTATTTT. The J gene is TRBJ2-3, the V gene TRBV12-3 or TRBV12-4; D unclear. This CDR3 is built from 13 residues. Trimming stripped 5 bases from V and 6 bases from J, with 12 bases between.

V usage is TRBV12-3 or TRBV12-4 and J usage is TRBJ2-3; D not certain. Trimming took off 7 bases at V and 2 bases at J, with 7 bases between the two ends. This CDR3 is built from 12 residues. CDR3 loop: CASKRDTDTQYF. The CDR3 DNA follows: TGTGCCAGCAAACGCGACACAGATACGCAGTATTTT.

The chain couples TRBV20-1 to TRBJ1-2; D not resolved. Germline V lookup: CDR1 DFQATT, CDR2 SNEGSKA (reference sequence). Trimming took off 3 bases at V and 7 bases at J, with 9 bases between the two ends. The CDR3 consists of 11 residues. CDR3 sequence reads: CSASLPGGYTF. The CDR3 DNA sequence: TGCAGTGCTAGCCTCCCCGGTGGCTACACCTTC.

The gene calls are TRBV3-1 (or the pseudogene TRBV3-2) and TRBJ2-5, with 7 bases identical to TRBD2. Germline V gene data show CDR1 as LGHDT and CDR2 as YNNKEL (reference sequence). This CDR3 has 12 residues. V trimming: 8 bases; J trimming: 5 bases; junction bases outside the gene matches: 5. The CDR3 sequence is CASAGEGETQYF. Here the CDR3 DNA reads TGTGCCAGCGCGGGAGAGGGGGAGACCCAGTACTTC.

This sequence joins TRBV6-4 and TRBJ1-1, with D perhaps TRBD1 (6 bases). This CDR3 region has 14 residues. In germline, CDR1 is MRHNA, CDR2 SNTAGT. V lost 4 bases, J lost 2 bases, and 11 bases lay in between. The CDR3 DNA follows: TGTGCCAGCAGTGCCACAGGGTCTAACACTGAAGCTTTCTTT. Its translation is CASSATGSNTEAFF.

The rearrangement joins TRBV3-1 (or the pseudogene TRBV3-2) to TRBJ1-1; D call uncertain. Trimming shortened V by 4 bases and J by 6 bases, and 12 bases separated the two germline ends. Germline CDR1 is LGHDT and CDR2 is YNNKEL (reference sequence). The CDR3 is made up of 13 amino acids. In DNA, the CDR3 is TGTGCCAGCAGCCTGCGCGGTGGGTCTGAAGCTTTCTTT. It yields the protein CASSLRGGSEAFF.

This chain joins TRBV3-1 (or the pseudogene TRBV3-2) and TRBJ1-4, with D possibly TRBD1 on 5 matching bases. The V and J ends lost 4 bases and 4 bases respectively, with 10 bases between them. Germline V lookup: CDR1 LGHDT, CDR2 YNNKEL (reference sequence). This CDR3 region has 14 residues. The chain's CDR3 is CASSLGTYNEKLFF. Here the CDR3 DNA reads TGTGCCAGCAGCCTCGGGACTTATAATGAAAAACTGTTTTTT.